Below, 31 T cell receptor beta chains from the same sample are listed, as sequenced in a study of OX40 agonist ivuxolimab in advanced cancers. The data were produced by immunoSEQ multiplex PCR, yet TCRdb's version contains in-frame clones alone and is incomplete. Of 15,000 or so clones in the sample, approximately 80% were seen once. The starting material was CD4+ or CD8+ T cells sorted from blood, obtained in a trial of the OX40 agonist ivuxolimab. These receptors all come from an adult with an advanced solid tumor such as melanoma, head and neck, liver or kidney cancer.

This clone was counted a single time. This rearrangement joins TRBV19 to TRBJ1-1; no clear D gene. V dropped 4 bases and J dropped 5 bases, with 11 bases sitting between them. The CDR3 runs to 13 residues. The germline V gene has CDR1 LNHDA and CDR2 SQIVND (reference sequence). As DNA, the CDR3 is TGTGCCAGTAGTAAGGAGGTAGGAACTGAAGCTTTCTTT. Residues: CASSKEVGTEAFF.

The DNA for the CDR3 is TGTGCCAGCAGCTTCCCTAGCGGGAGTGTCGGGGAGACCCAGTACTTC. As protein: CASSFPSGSVGETQYF. V is TRBV7-9 and J is TRBJ2-5, with 10 bases aligning to TRBD2. With V trimmed by 3 bases and J by 5 bases, 9 bases remained unmatched. Germline V CDR1 and CDR2: SEHNR, FQNEAQ (reference sequence). This CDR3 has 16 amino acids. Drawing the rest from reference TRBV7-9 and TRBJ2-5, the complete variable domain is DTGVSQNPRHKITKRGQNVTFRCDPISEHNRLYWYRQTLGQGPEFLTYFQNEAQLEKSRLLSDRFSAERPKGSFSTLEIQRTEQGDSAMYLCASSFPSGSVGETQYFGPGTRLLVL.

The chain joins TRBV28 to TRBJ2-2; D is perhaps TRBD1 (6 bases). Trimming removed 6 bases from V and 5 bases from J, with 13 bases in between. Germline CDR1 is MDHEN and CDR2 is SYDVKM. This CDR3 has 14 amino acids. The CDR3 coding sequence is TGTGCCAGCAGCAATTACAGGGTTACCGGGGAGCTGTTTTTT. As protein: CASSNYRVTGELFF.

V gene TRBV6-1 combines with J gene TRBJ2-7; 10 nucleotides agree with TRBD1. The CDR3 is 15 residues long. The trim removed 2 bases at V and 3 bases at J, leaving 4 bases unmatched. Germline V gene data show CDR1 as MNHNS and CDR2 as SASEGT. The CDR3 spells CASSERWTGGYEQYF. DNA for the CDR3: TGTGCCAGCAGTGAACGTTGGACAGGGGGCTACGAGCAGTACTTC.

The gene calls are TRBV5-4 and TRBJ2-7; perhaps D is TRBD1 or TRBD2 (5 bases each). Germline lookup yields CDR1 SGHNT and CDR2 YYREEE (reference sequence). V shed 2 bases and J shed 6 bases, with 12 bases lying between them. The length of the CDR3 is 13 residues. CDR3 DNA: TGTGCCAGCAGCTTTCTCAGGGACGGCGAGCAGTACTTC. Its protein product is CASSFLRDGEQYF.

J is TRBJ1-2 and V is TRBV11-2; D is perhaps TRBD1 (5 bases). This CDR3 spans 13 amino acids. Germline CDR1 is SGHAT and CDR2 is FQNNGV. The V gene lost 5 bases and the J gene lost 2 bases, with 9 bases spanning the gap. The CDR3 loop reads CASSQGGNYGYTF. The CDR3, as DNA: TGTGCCAGCAGCCAGGGAGGGAACTATGGCTACACCTTC. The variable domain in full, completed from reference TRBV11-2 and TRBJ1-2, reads EAGVAQSPRYKIIEKRQSVAFWCNPISGHATLYWYQQILGQGPKLLIQFQNNGVVDDSQLPKDRFSAERLKGVDSTLKIQPAKLEDSAVYLCASSQGGNYGYTFGSGTRLTVV.

The CDR3 reads CASSFRMIGFGETQYF. In nucleotides, the CDR3 is TGTGCCAGCAGCTTTCGGATGATAGGTTTTGGAGAGACCCAGTACTTC. This chain connects TRBV13 to TRBJ2-5; no clear D. V gave up 3 bases and J gave up 4 bases, with 18 bases separating them. Per the germline V gene, CDR1 is PRHDT and CDR2 is FYEKMQ (reference sequence). The CDR3 length is 16 residues.

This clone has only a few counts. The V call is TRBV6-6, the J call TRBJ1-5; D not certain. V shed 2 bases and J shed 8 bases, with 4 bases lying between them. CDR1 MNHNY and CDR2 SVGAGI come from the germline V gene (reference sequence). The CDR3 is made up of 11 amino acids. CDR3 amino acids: CASSYGEPQHF. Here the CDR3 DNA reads TGTGCCAGCAGTTACGGGGAGCCCCAGCATTTT.

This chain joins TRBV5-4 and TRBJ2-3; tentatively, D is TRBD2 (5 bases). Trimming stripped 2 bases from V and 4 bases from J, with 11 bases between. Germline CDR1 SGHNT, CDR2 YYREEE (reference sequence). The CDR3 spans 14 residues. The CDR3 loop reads CASSFSVVPDTQYF. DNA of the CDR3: TGTGCCAGCAGCTTTAGCGTTGTCCCAGATACGCAGTATTTT.

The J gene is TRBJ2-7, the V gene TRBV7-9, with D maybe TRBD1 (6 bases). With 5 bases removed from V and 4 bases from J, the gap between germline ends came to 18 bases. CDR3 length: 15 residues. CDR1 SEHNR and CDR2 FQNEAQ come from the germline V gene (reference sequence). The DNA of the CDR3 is TGTGCCAGCAGCCCTCCCTTAGGGGGAGTTTACGAGCAGTACTTC. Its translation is CASSPPLGGVYEQYF.

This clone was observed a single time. CDR3 in DNA: TGTGCCATCAGTGAGTCGGCGGACTCTTCTGGAAACACCATATATTTT. This translates into CAISESADSSGNTIYF. The chain has TRBV10-3 and TRBJ1-3, with no clear D. Trimming removed 0 bases at V and 1 base at J, with 10 bases between. The CDR3 covers 16 residues. Germline loops: CDR1 ENHRY, CDR2 SYGVKD.

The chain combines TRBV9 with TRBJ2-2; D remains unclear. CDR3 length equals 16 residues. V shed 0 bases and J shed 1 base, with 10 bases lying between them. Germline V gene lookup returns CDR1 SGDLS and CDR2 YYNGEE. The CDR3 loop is CASSVGSLMNTGELFF. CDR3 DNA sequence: TGTGCCAGCAGCGTAGGGTCCCTGATGAACACCGGGGAGCTGTTTTTT. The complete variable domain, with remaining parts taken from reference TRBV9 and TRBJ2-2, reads DSGVTQTPKHLITATGQRVTLRCSPRSGDLSVYWYQQSLDQGLQFLIQYYNGEERAKGNILERFSAQQFPDLHSELNLSSLELGDSALYFCASSVGSLMNTGELFFGEGSRLTVL.

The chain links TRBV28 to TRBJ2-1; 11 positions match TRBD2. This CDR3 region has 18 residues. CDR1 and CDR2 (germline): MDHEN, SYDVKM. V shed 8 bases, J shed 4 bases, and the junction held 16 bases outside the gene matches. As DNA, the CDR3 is TGTGCCAGCCGGAATTTTCCTCCCGGGACTAGCGGATACAATGAGCAGTTCTTC. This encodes CASRNFPPGTSGYNEQFF.

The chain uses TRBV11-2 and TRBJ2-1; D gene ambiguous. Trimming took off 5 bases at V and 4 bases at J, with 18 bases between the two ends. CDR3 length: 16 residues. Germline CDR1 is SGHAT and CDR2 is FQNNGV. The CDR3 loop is CASSLSGLPGYNEQFF. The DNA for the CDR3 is TGTGCCAGCAGCCTCTCAGGCCTCCCCGGTTACAATGAGCAGTTCTTC.

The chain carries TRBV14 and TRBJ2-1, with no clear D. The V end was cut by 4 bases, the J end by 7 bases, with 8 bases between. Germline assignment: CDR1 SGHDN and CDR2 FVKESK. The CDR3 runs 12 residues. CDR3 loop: CASSPGLNEQFF. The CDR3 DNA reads TGTGCCAGCAGCCCTGGGTTAAATGAGCAGTTCTTC.

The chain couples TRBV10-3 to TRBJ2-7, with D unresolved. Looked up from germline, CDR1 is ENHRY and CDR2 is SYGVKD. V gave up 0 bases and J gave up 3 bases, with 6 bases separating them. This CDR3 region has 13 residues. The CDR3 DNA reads TGTGCCATCAGTGAGTCGGGCGGCTACGAGCAGTACTTC. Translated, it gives CAISESGGYEQYF.

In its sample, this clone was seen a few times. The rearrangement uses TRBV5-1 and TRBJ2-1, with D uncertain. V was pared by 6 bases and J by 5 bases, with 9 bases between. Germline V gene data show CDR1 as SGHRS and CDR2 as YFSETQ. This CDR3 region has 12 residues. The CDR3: CASKRNDNEQFF. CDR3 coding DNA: TGCGCCAGCAAACGGAACGACAATGAGCAGTTCTTC.

In DNA form, the CDR3 reads TGCGCCAGCAGCCAACGTGTGGGTGAGCAGTTCTTC. The encoded protein is CASSQRVGEQFF. The rearrangement joins TRBV4-1 to TRBJ2-1; D gene unclear. Germline CDR1 reads MGHRA; CDR2 reads YSYEKL. The CDR3 is made up of 12 amino acids. V was cut by 2 bases and J by 9 bases, with 8 bases left in between.

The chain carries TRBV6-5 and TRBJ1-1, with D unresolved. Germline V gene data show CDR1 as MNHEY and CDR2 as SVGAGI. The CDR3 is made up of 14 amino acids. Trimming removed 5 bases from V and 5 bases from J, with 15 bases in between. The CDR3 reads CASSVNSPRTEAFF. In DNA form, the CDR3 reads TGTGCCAGCAGTGTCAATTCCCCGCGGACTGAAGCTTTCTTT.

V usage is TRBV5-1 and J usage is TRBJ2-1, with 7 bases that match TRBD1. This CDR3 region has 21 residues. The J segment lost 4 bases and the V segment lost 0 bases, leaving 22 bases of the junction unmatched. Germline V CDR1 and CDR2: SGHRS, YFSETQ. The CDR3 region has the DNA TGCGCCAGCAGCTTGGCCTGGGACAGTAAAGGCTTAAGGGTGGTTTACAATGAGCAGTTCTTC. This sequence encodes CASSLAWDSKGLRVVYNEQFF.

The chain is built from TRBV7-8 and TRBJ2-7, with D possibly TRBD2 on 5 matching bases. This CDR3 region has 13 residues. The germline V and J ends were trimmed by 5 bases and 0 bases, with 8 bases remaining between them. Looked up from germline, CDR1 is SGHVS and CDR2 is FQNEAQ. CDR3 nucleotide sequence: TGTGCCAGCAGCCCCCGGGGCTCCTACGAGCAGTACTTC. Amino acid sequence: CASSPRGSYEQYF.

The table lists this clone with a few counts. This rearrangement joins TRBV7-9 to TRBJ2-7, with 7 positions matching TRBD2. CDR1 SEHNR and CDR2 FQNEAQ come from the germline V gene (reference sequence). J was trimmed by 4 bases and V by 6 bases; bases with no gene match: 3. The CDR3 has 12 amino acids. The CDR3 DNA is TGTGCCAGCAGATCTAGCGGTTACGAGCAGTACTTC. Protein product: CASRSSGYEQYF.

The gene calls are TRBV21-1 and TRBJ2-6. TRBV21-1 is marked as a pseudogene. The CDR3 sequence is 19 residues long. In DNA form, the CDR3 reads TGTGCCAGCAGCAAAGCTAAGGGTCTGGGGACCTCTGGGGCCAACGTCCTGACTTTC. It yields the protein CASSKAKGLGTSGANVLTF.

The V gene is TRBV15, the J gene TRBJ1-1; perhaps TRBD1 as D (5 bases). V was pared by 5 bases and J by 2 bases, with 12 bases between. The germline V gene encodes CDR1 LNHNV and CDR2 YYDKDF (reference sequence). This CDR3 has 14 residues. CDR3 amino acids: CATSPRVGNTEAFF. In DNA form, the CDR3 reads TGTGCCACCAGCCCCAGGGTCGGTAACACTGAAGCTTTCTTT. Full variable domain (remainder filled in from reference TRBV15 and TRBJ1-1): DAMVIQNPRYQVTQFGKPVTLSCSQTLNHNVMYWYQQKSSQAPKLLFHYYDKDFNNEADTPDNFQSRRPNTSFCFLDIRSPGLGDTAMYLCATSPRVGNTEAFFGQGTRLTVV.

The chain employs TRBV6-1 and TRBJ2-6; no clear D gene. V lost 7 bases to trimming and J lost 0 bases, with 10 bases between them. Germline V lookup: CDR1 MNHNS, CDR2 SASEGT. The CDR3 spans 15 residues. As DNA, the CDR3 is TGTGCCAGCACGGCAGGAAGCTCTGGGGCCAACGTCCTGACTTTC. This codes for CASTAGSSGANVLTF.

The CDR3 here is CASSVGTPFQPQHF. The CDR3 DNA reads as TGTGCCAGCAGTGTGGGGACCCCCTTTCAGCCCCAGCATTTT. The rearrangement uses TRBV6-6 and TRBJ1-5, with D tentatively TRBD1 (5 bases). V lost 5 bases to trimming and J lost 6 bases, with 14 bases between them. Germline CDR1 and CDR2: MNHNY and SVGAGI (reference sequence). The CDR3 spans 14 residues.

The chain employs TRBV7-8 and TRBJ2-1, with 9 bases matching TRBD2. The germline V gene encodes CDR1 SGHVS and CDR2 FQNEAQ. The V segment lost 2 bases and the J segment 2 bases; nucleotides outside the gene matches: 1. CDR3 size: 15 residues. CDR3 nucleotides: TGTGCCAGCAGCTTACTAGCGGGGCCCTACAATGAGCAGTTCTTC. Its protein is CASSLLAGPYNEQFF.

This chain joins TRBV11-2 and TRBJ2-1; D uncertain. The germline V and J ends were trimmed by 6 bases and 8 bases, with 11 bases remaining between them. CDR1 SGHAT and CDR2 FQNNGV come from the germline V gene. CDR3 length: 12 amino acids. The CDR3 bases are TGTGCCAGCAGACAGTCGGAAGATGAGCAGTTCTTC. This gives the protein CASRQSEDEQFF.

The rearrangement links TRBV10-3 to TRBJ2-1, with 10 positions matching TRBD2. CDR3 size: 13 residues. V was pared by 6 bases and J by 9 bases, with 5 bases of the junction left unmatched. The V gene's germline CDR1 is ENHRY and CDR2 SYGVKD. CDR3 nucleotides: TGTGCCATCAGCTTAGCGGGAGGAAGTGAGCAGTTCTTC. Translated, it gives CAISLAGGSEQFF.

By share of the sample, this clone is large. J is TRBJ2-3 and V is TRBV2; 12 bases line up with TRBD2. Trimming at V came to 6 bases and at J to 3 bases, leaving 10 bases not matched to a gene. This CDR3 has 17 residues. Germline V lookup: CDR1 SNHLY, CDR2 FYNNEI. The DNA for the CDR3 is TGTGCCAGCAGGAGGACTAGCGGGGCGCGGACTACAGATACGCAGTATTTT. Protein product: CASRRTSGARTTDTQYF. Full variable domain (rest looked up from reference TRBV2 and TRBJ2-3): EPEVTQTPSHQVTQMGQEVILRCVPISNHLYFYWYRQILGQKVEFLVSFYNNEISEKSEIFDDQFSVERPDGSNFTLKIRSTKLEDSAMYFCASRRTSGARTTDTQYFGPGTRLTVL.

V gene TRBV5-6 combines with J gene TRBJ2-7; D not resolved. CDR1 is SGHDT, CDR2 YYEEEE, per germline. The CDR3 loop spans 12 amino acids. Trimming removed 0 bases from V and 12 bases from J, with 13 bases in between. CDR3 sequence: CASSLAQDPPYF. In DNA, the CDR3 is TGTGCCAGCAGCTTGGCGCAGGATCCGCCGTACTTC.